The sequence of this TCR beta chain was determined in a study of identical twins. This clonotype was seen repeatedly, ten times or more. The antigen is unknown. General study points: Insertions ran lower in abundant cord blood beta clonotypes, though not in memory repertoires. Researchers caution that invariant MAIT and iNKT cells could partly confound zero-insertion analyses. Compared with unrelated sharing, twin-shared out-of-frame alpha sequences had more low-probability sequences.

TCRdb itself ran the 5' RACE reads through MiXCR, one entry per CDR3 protein. This sample has nearly 650,000 distinct CDR3 sequences, with just over 7% found just once. Per germline, CDR1 MGHDK and CDR2 SYGVNS. V was trimmed by 1 base and J by 7 bases, leaving 11 bases between them. This CDR3 has 15 residues. The same specimen was also included in a second study, on yellow fever vaccine responses in identical twins. That study reports: Twins' T cell vaccine responses reportedly looked partly convergent, partly personalized.

The sequenced sample consisted of PBMCs. This clonotype was obtained from a woman between 18 and 30 years old in good health. V usage is TRBV25-1 and J usage is TRBJ1-6; D is unresolved. The DNA of the CDR3 is TGTGCCAGCAGTGAATCGAGAGGTTTCAATTCACCCCTCCACTTT. This encodes CASSESRGFNSPLHF.